A single sample gave rise to the 17 T cell receptor beta chains below, sequenced in a study of Graves' ophthalmopathy and Graves' hyperthyroidism. Amplification targeted the TCR beta CDR3 regions, with RNA transcripts as the source material. Following a first-round RT-PCR that used HTBI primers, a second-round multiplex PCR was carried out. A single record per CDR3 protein comes from TCRdb applying MiXCR to the multiplex PCR reads. Of over a million distinct CDR3 sequences listed, around a third are singletons. Material: peripheral blood or thyroid tissue (not recorded which). The receptors shown here come from an adult man with Graves' hyperthyroidism.

This chain uses TRBV25-1 with TRBJ1-5; D call uncertain. The CDR3 has 11 amino acids. V was shortened by 2 bases and J by 13 bases, with 9 bases between the two germline ends. Germline CDR1 and CDR2: MGHDK and SYGVNS. DNA for the CDR3: TGTGCCAGCAGTGAAGGCGGGGAACAGCATTTT. It is translated as CASSEGGEQHF.

Only one count was recorded for this clonotype. The V call is TRBV28, the J call TRBJ1-4, with D unclear. Germline CDR1 reads MDHEN; CDR2 reads SYDVKM. This CDR3 has 11 amino acids. The CDR3 is CASKFEEKLFF. Written as DNA, the CDR3 is TGTGCTTCAAAATTTGAAGAAAAACTGTTTTTT.

This clonotype showed up many times. V gene TRBV25-1 combines with J gene TRBJ1-6; 7 bases align to TRBD1. V lost 3 bases and J lost 10; bases outside the gene matches: 9. The CDR3 contains 15 residues. Germline assignment: CDR1 MGHDK and CDR2 SYGVNS. The CDR3 loop is CASSEPQGPQSPLHF. The CDR3 DNA reads as TGTGCCAGCAGTGAGCCACAGGGGCCTCAGTCACCCCTCCACTTT.

This clonotype was seen ten or more times. CDR3 sequence reads: CASSPPGQGYEQYF. The CDR3 coding sequence is TGCGCCAGCAGCCCTCCGGGACAGGGCTACGAGCAGTACTTC. The chain uses TRBV5-1 and TRBJ2-7; 9 bases are a match to TRBD1. The CDR3 sequence is 14 residues long. The V segment lost 4 bases and the J segment 3 bases; nucleotides outside the gene matches: 5. Germline V lookup: CDR1 SGHRS, CDR2 YFSETQ.

V usage is TRBV3-1 and J usage is TRBJ1-2; D is undetermined. This CDR3 has 13 amino acids. From germline, CDR1 is LGHDT and CDR2 YNNKEL (reference sequence). The V end was cut by 4 bases, the J end by 8 bases, with 14 bases between. The CDR3 sequence: CASSLGNPEGYTF. In DNA, the CDR3 is TGTGCCAGCAGCCTCGGGAATCCGGAGGGCTACACCTTC.

V usage is TRBV4-3 and J usage is TRBJ1-4; D is ambiguous. The length of the CDR3 is 16 residues. Germline CDR1 reads LGHNA; CDR2 reads YSLEER. V shed 0 bases and J shed 5 bases, with 13 bases lying between them. The CDR3 region is CASSQDPGLVNEKLFF. The CDR3 DNA is TGCGCCAGCAGCCAAGATCCCGGCTTAGTAAATGAAAAACTGTTTTTT.

This clonotype was observed a few times. V usage is TRBV12-3 or TRBV12-4 and J usage is TRBJ2-7; D might be TRBD1 or TRBD2, each matching 5 bases. With 3 bases removed from V and 7 bases from J, the gap between germline ends came to 16 bases. This CDR3 contains 14 residues. The CDR3 loop reads CASSFRATTGEQYF. The CDR3 DNA follows: TGTGCCAGCAGTTTCAGGGCTACTACGGGAGAGCAGTACTTC.

This chain uses TRBV12-3 or TRBV12-4 with TRBJ2-5, with TRBD1 matching over 8 bases. V shed 7 bases, J shed 3 bases, and the junction held 13 bases outside the gene matches. This CDR3 spans 16 amino acids. CDR3 sequence reads: CASMGPTGARKETQYF. The CDR3 DNA reads as TGTGCCAGCATGGGGCCGACAGGGGCCCGGAAAGAGACCCAGTACTTC.

This clonotype came up a few times. The chain joins TRBV6-5 to TRBJ1-3; D gene unclear. The CDR3 spans 14 residues. From germline, CDR1 is MNHEY and CDR2 SVGAGI. V was cut by 0 bases and J by 2 bases, with 5 bases left in between. CDR3 residues: CASSYSRTGNTIYF. The CDR3 nucleotides are TGTGCCAGCAGTTACTCGCGTACTGGAAACACCATATATTTT.

This clonotype was recorded a few times. The chain joins TRBV14 to TRBJ2-5, with TRBD2 identical over 9 bases. The CDR3 consists of 18 residues. Germline V gene lookup returns CDR1 SGHDN and CDR2 FVKESK. V was pared by 3 bases and J by 1 base, with 12 bases of the junction left unmatched. The DNA for the CDR3 is TGTGCCAGCAGCCAGAACCCCGGGACTAGCAGACCCCAAGAGACCCAGTACTTC. Protein product: CASSQNPGTSRPQETQYF.

In its sample, this clonotype was seen many times. The gene calls are TRBV2 and TRBJ1-4; no clear D. The germline gives CDR1 SNHLY, CDR2 FYNNEI. Trimming cost V 5 bases and J 0 bases, with 7 bases left between them. CDR3 size: 14 residues. The CDR3 here is CASSWGATNEKLFF. The CDR3 DNA reads TGTGCCAGCAGTTGGGGAGCAACTAATGAAAAACTGTTTTTT.

This clonotype came up many times. The chain uses TRBV4-3 and TRBJ2-7; D is unclear. V shed 0 bases and J shed 1 base, with 4 bases lying between them. The CDR3 is made up of 13 amino acids. The germline gives CDR1 LGHNA, CDR2 YSLEER. The CDR3: CASSQDLSYEQYF. The CDR3 region has the DNA TGCGCCAGCAGCCAAGATCTTTCCTACGAGCAGTACTTC.

The genes are TRBV7-9 and TRBJ2-7; D gene uncertain. The CDR3 runs 11 residues. CDR1 is SEHNR, CDR2 FQNEAQ, per germline (reference sequence). This CDR3 reads CVVGRAYEQYF. As DNA, the CDR3 is TGTGTGGTAGGAAGAGCCTACGAGCAGTACTTC.

About this clonotype: The germline gene is not matched at one end of the junction; a read error may be the cause. The chain carries TRBV25-1 and TRBJ1-6, with 9 bases fitting TRBD1. The CDR3 totals 17 residues. The germline CDR1 and CDR2 sequences are MGHDK and SYGVNS. CDR3 sequence reads: CASSEWDRDGGYSPFHF. In nucleotides, the CDR3 is TGTGCCAGCAGTGAATGGGACAGGGATGGGGGCTATTCACCCTTCCACTTT.

The chain employs TRBV12-5 and TRBJ2-2, with TRBD1 as a possible D gene (6 bases). V shed 8 bases and J shed 1 base, with 14 bases lying between them. Germline CDR1 and CDR2: LGHNT and FRNRAP. The CDR3 has 15 residues. CDR3 in DNA: TGTGCTAGTAGCACCGTGGGACAGAACACCGGGGAGCTGTTTTTT. Its protein is CASSTVGQNTGELFF. Full variable domain (missing parts from reference TRBV12-5 and TRBJ2-2): DARVTQTPRHKVTEMGQEVTMRCQPILGHNTVFWYRQTMMQGLELLAYFRNRAPLDDSGMPKDRFSAEMPDATLATLKIQPSEPRDSAVYFCASSTVGQNTGELFFGEGSRLTVL.

This clonotype was counted only a few times. The chain recombines TRBV19 with TRBJ2-7, with D possibly being TRBD1 (6 bases). CDR1 is LNHDA, CDR2 SQIVND, per germline (reference sequence). The CDR3 contains 17 residues. V gave up 1 base and J gave up 0 bases, with 16 bases separating them. CDR3 amino acids: CASSIGLQGFSSYEQYF. CDR3 coding DNA: TGTGCCAGTAGTATAGGGCTACAGGGTTTCTCCTCCTACGAGCAGTACTTC.

Regarding this clonotype: Germline is not matched at one junction end, which may reflect a read error. The genes are TRBV10-3 and TRBJ1-1; unclear D gene. The CDR3 contains 15 residues. Germline CDR1 reads ENHRY; CDR2 reads SYGVKD. The CDR3 here is CASSSHGEGGTEAFF. CDR3 nucleotides: TGTGCCAGCAGTTCCCACGGGGAGGGCGGCACTGAAGCTTTCTTT.